This T cell receptor (beta chain) emerged from a study of radiotherapy plus CTLA-4 blockade in lung cancer (dated by TCRdb to 2016 to 2019). Regarding the research as a whole: Objective responses were observed in 18% of enrolled patients, and disease control was achieved in approximately 32%.

In this study, focal radiation therapy paired with CTLA-4 blockade (ipilimumab) was tested in patients who had chemo-refractory metastatic non-small-cell lung cancer. Libraries were constructed by the immunoSEQ multiplex PCR assay. The source is immuneACCESS, and TCRdb retained only in-frame sequences with V and J called. Part of the clones is not carried over; for the studies checked, unresolved V genes explain less than half of this, and the remainder is unexplained. For this sample there are roughly 90,000 clones; approximately 80% appear just once. Over 20% of the sample is held by the ten biggest clonotypes. At least ten counts were recorded for this clone. It lacks a known antigen. No base quality information exists; no much larger clone differs at one position. Summary of the overall study and its limitations: The strongest predictors of response were reported to be early dynamic shifts in blood T cell clones along with a rise in serum interferon-beta following radiation. After treatment with radiotherapy and ipilimumab, TCR clones that came from tumors expanded in the peripheral blood.

Ends trimmed: V by 3 bases, J by 8 bases; bases unmatched to a gene: 1. According to the germline V gene, CDR1 reads MNHEY and CDR2 reads SVGAGI. Measured from the cysteine to the phenylalanine, the CDR3 is 12 residues long. CDR3 DNA only is kept here, 36 bases in frame from base 1. Recombination joined TRBV6-5 with TRBJ2-1, with 7 bases aligning to TRBD2. The sequence derives from a human donor with non-small cell lung cancer that progressed on radiotherapy plus ipilimumab. The sample consisted of peripheral blood, taken from a patient treated with radiotherapy plus ipilimumab. The bases are TGTGCCAGCAGTTATCGGGAGGATGAGCAGTTCTTC. It is translated as CASSYREDEQFF.